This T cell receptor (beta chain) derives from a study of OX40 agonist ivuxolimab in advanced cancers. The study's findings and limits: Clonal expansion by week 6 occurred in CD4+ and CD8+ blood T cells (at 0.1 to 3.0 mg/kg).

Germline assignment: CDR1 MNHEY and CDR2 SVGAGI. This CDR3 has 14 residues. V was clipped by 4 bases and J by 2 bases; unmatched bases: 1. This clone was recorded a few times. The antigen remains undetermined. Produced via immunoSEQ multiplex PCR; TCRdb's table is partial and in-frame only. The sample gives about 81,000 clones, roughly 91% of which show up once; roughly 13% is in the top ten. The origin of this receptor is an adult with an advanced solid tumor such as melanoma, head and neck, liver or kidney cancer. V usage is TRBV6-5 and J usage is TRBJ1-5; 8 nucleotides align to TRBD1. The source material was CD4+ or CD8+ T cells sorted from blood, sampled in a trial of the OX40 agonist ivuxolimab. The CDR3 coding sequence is TGTGCCAGCAGTTCGGACAGGGGCAATCAGCCCCAGCATTTT. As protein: CASSSDRGNQPQHF.